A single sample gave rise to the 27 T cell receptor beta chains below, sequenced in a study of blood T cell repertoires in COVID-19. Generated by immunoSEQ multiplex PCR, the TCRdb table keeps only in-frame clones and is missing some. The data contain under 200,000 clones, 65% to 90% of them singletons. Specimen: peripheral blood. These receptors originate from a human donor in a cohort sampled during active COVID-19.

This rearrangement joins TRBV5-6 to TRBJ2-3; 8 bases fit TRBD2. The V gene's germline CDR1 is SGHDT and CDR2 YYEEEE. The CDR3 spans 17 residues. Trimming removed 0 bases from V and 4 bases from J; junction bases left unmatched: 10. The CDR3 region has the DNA TGTGCCAGCAGCTTGGACCCCTTAGCGGGAACGTCAGATACGCAGTATTTT. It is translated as CASSLDPLAGTSDTQYF.

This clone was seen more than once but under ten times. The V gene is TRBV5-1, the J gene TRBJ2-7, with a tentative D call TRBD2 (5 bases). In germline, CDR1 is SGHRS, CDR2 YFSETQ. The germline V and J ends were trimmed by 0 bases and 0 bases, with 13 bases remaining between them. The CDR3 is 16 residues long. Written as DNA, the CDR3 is TGCGCCAGCAGCTTGGGTCTTAGCGCGAGCTCCTACGAGCAGTACTTC. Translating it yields CASSLGLSASSYEQYF. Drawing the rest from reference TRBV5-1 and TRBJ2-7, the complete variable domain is KAGVTQTPRYLIKTRGQQVTLSCSPISGHRSVSWYQQTPGQGLQFLFEYFSETQRNKGNFPGRFSGRQFSNSRSEMNVSTLELGDSALYLCASSLGLSASSYEQYFGPGTRLTVT.

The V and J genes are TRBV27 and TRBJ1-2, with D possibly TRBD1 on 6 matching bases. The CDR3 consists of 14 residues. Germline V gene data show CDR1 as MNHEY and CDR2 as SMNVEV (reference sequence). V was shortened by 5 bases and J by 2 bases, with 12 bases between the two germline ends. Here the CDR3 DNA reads TGTGCCAGCAGTATCAATACAGGGAACTATGGCTACACCTTC. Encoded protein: CASSINTGNYGYTF.

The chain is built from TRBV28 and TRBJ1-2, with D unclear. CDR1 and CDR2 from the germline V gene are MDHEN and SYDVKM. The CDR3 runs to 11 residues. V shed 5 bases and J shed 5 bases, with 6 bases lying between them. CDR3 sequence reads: CASSLEYGYTF. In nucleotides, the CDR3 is TGTGCCAGCAGTCTCGAGTATGGCTACACCTTC.

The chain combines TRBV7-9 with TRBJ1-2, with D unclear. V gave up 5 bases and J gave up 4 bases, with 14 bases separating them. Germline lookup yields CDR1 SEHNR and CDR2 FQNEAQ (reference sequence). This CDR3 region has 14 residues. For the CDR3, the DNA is TGTGCCAGCAGCCCCACTGAAGGAGGCTATGGCTACACCTTC. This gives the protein CASSPTEGGYGYTF. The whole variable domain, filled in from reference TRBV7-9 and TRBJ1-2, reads DTGVSQNPRHKITKRGQNVTFRCDPISEHNRLYWYRQTLGQGPEFLTYFQNEAQLEKSRLLSDRFSAERPKGSFSTLEIQRTEQGDSAMYLCASSPTEGGYGYTFGSGTRLTVV.

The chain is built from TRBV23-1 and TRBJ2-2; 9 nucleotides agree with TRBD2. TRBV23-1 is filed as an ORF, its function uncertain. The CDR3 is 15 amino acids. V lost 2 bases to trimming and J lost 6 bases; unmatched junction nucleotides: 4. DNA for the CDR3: TGCGCCAGCAGTCAAGGCGGGGGGGCGGCCGGGGAGCTGTTTTTT. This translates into CASSQGGGAAGELFF.

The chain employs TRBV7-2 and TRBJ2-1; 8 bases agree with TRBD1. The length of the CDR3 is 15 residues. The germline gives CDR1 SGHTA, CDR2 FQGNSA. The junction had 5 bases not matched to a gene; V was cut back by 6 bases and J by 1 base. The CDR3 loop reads CASRPDRGSYNEQFF. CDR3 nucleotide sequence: TGTGCCAGCAGACCCGACAGGGGATCCTACAATGAGCAGTTCTTC.

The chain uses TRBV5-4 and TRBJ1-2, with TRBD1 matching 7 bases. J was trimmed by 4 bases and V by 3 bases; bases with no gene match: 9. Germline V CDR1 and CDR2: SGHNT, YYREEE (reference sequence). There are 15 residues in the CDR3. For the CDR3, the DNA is TGTGCCAGCAGCTCTAGGACAGGTTTAGGCTATGGCTACACCTTC. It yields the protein CASSSRTGLGYGYTF.

The CDR3 is CASSPRLRLAGVADTQYF. Here the CDR3 DNA reads TGTGCCAGCAGCCCGCGACTTAGACTAGCGGGAGTTGCAGATACGCAGTATTTT. V gene TRBV4-2 combines with J gene TRBJ2-3, with 12 bases matching TRBD2. Trimming removed 4 bases from V and 4 bases from J; junction bases left unmatched: 12. This CDR3 is 18 amino acids long. The germline V gene encodes CDR1 LGHNA and CDR2 YNFKEQ.

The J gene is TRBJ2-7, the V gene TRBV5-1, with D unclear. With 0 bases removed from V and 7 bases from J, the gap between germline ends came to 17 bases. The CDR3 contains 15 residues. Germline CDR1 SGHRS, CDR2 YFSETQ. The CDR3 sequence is CASSLGSPPGGEQYF. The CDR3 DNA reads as TGCGCCAGCAGCTTGGGTTCGCCTCCCGGTGGTGAGCAGTACTTC.

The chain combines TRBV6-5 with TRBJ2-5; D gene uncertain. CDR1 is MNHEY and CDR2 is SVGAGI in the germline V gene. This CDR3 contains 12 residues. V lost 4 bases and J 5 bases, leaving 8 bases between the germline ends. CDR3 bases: TGTGCCAGCAGTTCGGCGGAGGAGACCCAGTACTTC. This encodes CASSSAEETQYF.

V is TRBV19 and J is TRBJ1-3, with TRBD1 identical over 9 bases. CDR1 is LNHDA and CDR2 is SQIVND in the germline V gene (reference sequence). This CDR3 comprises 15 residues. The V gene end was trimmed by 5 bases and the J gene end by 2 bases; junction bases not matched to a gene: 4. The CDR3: CASSSWTGAGNTIYF. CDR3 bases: TGTGCCAGTAGTTCCTGGACAGGGGCTGGAAACACCATATATTTT. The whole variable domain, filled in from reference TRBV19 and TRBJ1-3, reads DGGITQSPKYLFRKEGQNVTLSCEQNLNHDAMYWYRQDPGQGLRLIYYSQIVNDFQKGDIAEGYSVSREKKESFPLTVTSAQKNPTAFYLCASSSWTGAGNTIYFGEGSWLTVV.

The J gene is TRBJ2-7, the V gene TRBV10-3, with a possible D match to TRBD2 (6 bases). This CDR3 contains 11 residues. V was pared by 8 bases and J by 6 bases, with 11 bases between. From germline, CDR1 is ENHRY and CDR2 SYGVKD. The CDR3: CAIGPGGEQYF. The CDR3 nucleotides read TGTGCCATCGGCCCCGGGGGCGAGCAGTACTTC.

The CDR3, as DNA: TGTGCCAGCAGCGCGACAGGGGGAGTAAACACCATATATTTT. Translation gives CASSATGGVNTIYF. The chain employs TRBV9 and TRBJ1-3; 9 positions match TRBD1. The CDR3 totals 14 residues. V gave up 3 bases and J gave up 6 bases; unmatched junction bases: 4. Germline CDR1 is SGDLS and CDR2 is YYNGEE.

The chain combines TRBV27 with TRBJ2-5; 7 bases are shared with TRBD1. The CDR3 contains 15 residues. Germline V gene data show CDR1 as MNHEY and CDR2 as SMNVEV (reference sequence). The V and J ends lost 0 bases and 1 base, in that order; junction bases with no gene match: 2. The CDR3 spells CASSLSGQPQETQYF. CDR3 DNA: TGTGCCAGCAGTTTATCGGGACAGCCCCAAGAGACCCAGTACTTC.

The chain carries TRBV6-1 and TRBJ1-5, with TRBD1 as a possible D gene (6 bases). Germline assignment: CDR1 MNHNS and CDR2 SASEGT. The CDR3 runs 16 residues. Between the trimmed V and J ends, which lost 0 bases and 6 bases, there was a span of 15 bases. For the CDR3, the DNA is TGTGCCAGCAGTGAAGCGCGGGGGGCGAATCGTCAGCCCCAGCATTTT. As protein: CASSEARGANRQPQHF.

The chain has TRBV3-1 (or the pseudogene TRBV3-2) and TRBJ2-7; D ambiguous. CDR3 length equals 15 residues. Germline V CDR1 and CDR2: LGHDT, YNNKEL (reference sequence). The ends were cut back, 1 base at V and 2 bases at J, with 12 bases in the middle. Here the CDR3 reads CASSQARIPAYEQYF. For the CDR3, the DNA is TGTGCCAGCAGCCAAGCGAGGATACCGGCCTACGAGCAGTACTTC.

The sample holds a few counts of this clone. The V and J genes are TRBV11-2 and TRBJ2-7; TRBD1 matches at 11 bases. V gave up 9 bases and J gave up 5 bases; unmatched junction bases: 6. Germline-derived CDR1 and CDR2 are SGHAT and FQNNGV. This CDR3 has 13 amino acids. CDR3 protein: CASRTGGGHEQYF. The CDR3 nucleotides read TGTGCCAGTAGGACAGGGGGCGGCCACGAGCAGTACTTC.

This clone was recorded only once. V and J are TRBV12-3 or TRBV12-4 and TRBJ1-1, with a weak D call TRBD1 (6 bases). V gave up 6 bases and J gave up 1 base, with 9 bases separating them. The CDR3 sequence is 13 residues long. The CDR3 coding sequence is TGTGCCAGCAGAGCGGACAGGAACACTGAAGCTTTCTTT. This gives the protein CASRADRNTEAFF.

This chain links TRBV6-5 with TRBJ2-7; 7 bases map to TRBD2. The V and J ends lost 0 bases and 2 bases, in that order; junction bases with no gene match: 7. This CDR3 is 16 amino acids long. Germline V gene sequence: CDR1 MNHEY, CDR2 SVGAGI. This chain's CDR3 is CASSYSILAATYEQYF. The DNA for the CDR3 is TGTGCCAGCAGTTACTCGATTCTAGCGGCGACCTACGAGCAGTACTTC.

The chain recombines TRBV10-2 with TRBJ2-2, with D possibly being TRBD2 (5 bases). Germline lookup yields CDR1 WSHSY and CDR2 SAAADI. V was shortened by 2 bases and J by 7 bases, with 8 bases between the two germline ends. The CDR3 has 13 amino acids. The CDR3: CASSEAGGGELFF. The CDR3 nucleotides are TGCGCCAGCAGTGAGGCGGGCGGCGGGGAGCTGTTTTTT.

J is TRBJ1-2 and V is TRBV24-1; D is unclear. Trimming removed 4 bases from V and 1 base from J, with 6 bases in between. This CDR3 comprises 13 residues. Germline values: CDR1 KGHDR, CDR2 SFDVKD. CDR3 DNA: TGTGCCACCAGTGAAGAGGGTAACTATGGCTACACCTTC. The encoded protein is CATSEEGNYGYTF.

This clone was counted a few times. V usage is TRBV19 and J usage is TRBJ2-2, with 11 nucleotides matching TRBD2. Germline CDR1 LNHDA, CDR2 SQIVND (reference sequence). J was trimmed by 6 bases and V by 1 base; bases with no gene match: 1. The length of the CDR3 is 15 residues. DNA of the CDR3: TGTGCCAGTAGTATAGGACTAGCGGGGCCCGGGGAGCTGTTTTTT. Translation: CASSIGLAGPGELFF.

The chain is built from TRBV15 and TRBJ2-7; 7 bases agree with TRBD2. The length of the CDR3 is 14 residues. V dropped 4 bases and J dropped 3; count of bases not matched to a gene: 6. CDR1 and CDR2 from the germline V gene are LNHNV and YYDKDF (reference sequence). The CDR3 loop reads CATSMGGIGYEQYF. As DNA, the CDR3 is TGTGCCACCAGCATGGGGGGGATCGGCTACGAGCAGTACTTC.

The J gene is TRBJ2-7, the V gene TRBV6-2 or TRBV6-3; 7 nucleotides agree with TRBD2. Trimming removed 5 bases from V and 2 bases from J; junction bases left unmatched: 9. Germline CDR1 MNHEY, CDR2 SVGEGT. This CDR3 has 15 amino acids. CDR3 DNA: TGTGCCAGCAGTGGACTAGTGAATAGGGCCTACGAGCAGTACTTC. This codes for CASSGLVNRAYEQYF.

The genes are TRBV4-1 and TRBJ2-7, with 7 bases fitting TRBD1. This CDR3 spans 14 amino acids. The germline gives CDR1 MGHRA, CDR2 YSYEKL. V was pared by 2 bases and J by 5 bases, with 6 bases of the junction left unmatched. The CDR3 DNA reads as TGCGCCAGCAGCCAACTGACAGGGAAGGACGAGCAGTACTTC. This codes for CASSQLTGKDEQYF.

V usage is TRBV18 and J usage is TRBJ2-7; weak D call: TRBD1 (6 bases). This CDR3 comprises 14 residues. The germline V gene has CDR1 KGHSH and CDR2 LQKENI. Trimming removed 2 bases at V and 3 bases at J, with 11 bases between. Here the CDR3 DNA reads TGTGCCAGCTCACCAATTTTGGACAGCTACGAGCAGTACTTC. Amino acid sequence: CASSPILDSYEQYF.